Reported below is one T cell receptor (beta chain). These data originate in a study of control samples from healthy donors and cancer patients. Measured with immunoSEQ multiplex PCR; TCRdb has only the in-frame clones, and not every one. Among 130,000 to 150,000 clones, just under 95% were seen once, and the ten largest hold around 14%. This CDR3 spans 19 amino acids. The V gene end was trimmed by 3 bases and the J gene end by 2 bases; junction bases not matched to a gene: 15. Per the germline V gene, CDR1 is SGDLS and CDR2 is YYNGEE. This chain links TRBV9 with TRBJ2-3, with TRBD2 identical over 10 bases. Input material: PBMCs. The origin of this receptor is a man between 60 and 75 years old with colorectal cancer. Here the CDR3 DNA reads TGTGCCAGCAGCGACACAAGCGGGGGGGCCATGGGGCTCACAGATACGCAGTATTTT. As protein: CASSDTSGGAMGLTDTQYF.